The T cell receptor beta chain under discussion was sequenced for a study of blood T cell repertoires in COVID-19. About the research overall: Acute and convalescent COVID-19 samples came from the United States, Italy and Spain.

While infection was still active, Seattle patients were enrolled and then followed longitudinally. Repertoires were generated with immunoSEQ multiplex PCR, while TCRdb's copy carries only in-frame clones and drops some. This table holds about 96,000 clones, 85% to 90% found once. The receptor's source is a human donor with COVID-19, enrolled during active disease. The donor label of this sample is uncertain. Sequences were obtained from peripheral blood.

For the CDR3, the DNA is TGTGCCAGCAGCTTAGCGGTAACAGGCACCGGGGAGCTGTTTTTT. Translated, it gives CASSLAVTGTGELFF. This chain uses TRBV11-1 with TRBJ2-2, with D perhaps TRBD1 (5 bases). V dropped 0 bases and J dropped 4 bases, with 9 bases sitting between them. Germline V gives CDR1 SGHAT, CDR2 FQDESV (reference sequence). The length of the CDR3 is 15 residues.